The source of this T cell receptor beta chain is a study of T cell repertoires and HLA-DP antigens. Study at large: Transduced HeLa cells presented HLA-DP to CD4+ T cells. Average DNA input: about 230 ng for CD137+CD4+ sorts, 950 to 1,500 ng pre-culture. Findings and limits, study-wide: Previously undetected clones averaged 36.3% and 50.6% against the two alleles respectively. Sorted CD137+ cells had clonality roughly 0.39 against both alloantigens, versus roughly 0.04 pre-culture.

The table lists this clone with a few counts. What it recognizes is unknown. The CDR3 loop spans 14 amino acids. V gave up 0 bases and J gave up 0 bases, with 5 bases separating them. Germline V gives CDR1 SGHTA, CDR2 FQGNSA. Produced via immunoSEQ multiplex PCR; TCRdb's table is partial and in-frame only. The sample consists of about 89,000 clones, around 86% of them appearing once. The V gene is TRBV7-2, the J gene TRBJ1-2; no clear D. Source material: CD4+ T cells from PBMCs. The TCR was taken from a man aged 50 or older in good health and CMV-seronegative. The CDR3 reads CASSLAASNYGYTF. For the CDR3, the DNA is TGTGCCAGCAGCTTAGCTGCGTCTAACTATGGCTACACCTTC. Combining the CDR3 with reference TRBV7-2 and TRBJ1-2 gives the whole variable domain GAGVSQSPSNKVTEKGKDVELRCDPISGHTALYWYRQSLGQGLEFLIYFQGNSAPDKSGLPSDRFSAERTGGSVSTLTIQRTQQEDSAVYLCASSLAASNYGYTFGSGTRLTVV.